Below, one T cell receptor beta chain is given with its context. Measured with immunoSEQ multiplex PCR; TCRdb has only the in-frame clones, and not every one. The sample has roughly 250,000 clones; 70% to 90% are singletons. This record comes from a study of blood T cell repertoires in COVID-19. This CDR3 has 14 amino acids. Per the germline V gene, CDR1 is LGHDT and CDR2 is YNNKEL (reference sequence). With 4 bases removed from V and 0 bases from J, the gap between germline ends came to 9 bases. The sequencing input was peripheral blood. This clonotype was obtained from a woman in her forties with acute or convalescent COVID-19. The rearrangement links TRBV3-1 (or the pseudogene TRBV3-2) to TRBJ1-2; D call uncertain. CDR3 amino acids: CASSPRGANYGYTF. DNA of the CDR3: TGTGCCAGCAGCCCCCGGGGAGCTAACTATGGCTACACCTTC.